This entry is about one TCR beta chain. This table comes from immunoSEQ multiplex PCR, and its TCRdb copy is limited to in-frame clones, with some not included. The top ten hold roughly 0.98% of the sample, which has 30,000 to 40,000 clones, around 88% seen once. Per germline, CDR1 SNHLY and CDR2 FYNNEI. The CDR3 length is 13 residues. V shed 11 bases and J shed 0 bases, with 14 bases lying between them. The data stem from a study of STAT5B mutations in CD4+ large granular lymphocyte leukemia. The origin of this receptor is a human donor in good health. This chain connects TRBV2 to TRBJ2-7, with D perhaps matching TRBD1 (7 bases). The specimen was CD4+ T cells from blood buffy coats. CDR3 residues: CADREVNSYEQYF. The CDR3 DNA reads as TGTGCCGACAGGGAGGTGAACTCCTACGAGCAGTACTTC.